This is a list of T cell receptor beta chains from one sample in a study of cytomegalovirus exposure and HLA in healthy donors. This table comes from immunoSEQ multiplex PCR, and its TCRdb copy is limited to in-frame clones, with some not included. The data hold roughly 250,000 clones, with 75% to 90% observed a single time. The specimen sequenced was PBMCs. All receptors derive from a girl aged 2 to 9 in good health and CMV-seronegative. The CDR3 runs from the conserved cysteine through the conserved F or W. D genes are given only for firm matches. Clone size appears in some rows only: once, few, many, or a class for an expanded clone.

TRBJ2-7 . TRBD2 TRBV2 CASSEVAGASYEQYF TGTGCCAGCAGTGAAGTAGCGGGGGCCTCCTACGAGCAGTACTTC
TRBJ1-4 . . TRBV4-1 CASSQDTFRRQNEKLFF TGCGCCAGCAGCCAAGATACATTTCGGCGGCAGAATGAAAAACTGTTTTTT
TRBJ1-5 few . TRBV11-3 CASSPGIERTGVQPQHF TGTGCCAGCAGCCCTGGCATCGAGCGAACAGGAGTTCAGCCCCAGCATTTT
TRBJ1-6 once TRBD1 TRBV5-1 CASSLARQGGSPLHF TGCGCCAGCTCTCTGGCCCGACAGGGGGGTTCACCCCTCCACTTT
TRBJ2-4 . TRBD2 TRBV30 CALGEGEAKNIQYF TGTGCCCTCGGGGAGGGCGAGGCCAAAAACATTCAGTACTTC
TRBJ2-2 . . TRBV4-1 CASSQAKSRLLPRGGTGELFF TGCGCCAGCAGCCAGGCGAAATCCCGTCTTTTGCCACGAGGCGGGACCGGGGAGCTGTTTTTT
TRBJ2-7 . . TRBV7-8 CASRGGGRADEQYF TGTGCCAGCAGGGGGGGAGGCAGGGCCGACGAGCAGTACTTC
TRBJ2-2 . TRBD1 TRBV2 CASEITGVGTGELFF TGTGCCAGCGAAATAACAGGGGTAGGCACCGGGGAGCTGTTTTTT
TRBJ2-5 once . TRBV4-1 CASSQDGEVLLETQYF TGCGCCAGCAGCCAAGATGGTGAGGTGTTATTGGAGACCCAGTACTTC
TRBJ2-7 . TRBD1 TRBV28 CATSDGTGIKEQYF TGTGCCACCTCCGATGGGACAGGGATTAAAGAGCAGTACTTC
TRBJ2-1 few TRBD2 TRBV19 CASSIRTSGGSSNEQFF TGTGCCAGTAGTATCCGGACTAGCGGGGGCTCGTCCAATGAGCAGTTCTTC
TRBJ2-2 . TRBD2 TRBV5-1 CASKFGGDNTGELFF TGCGCCAGCAAATTCGGGGGGGATAACACCGGGGAGCTGTTTTTT
TRBJ1-3 few . TRBV27 CASSFSSSGNTIYF TGTGCCAGCAGTTTCTCTAGCTCTGGAAACACCATATATTTT
TRBJ1-1 . . TRBV11-3 CASSLGLGSNTEAFF TGTGCCAGCAGCTTAGGTCTGGGCTCGAACACTGAAGCTTTCTTT
TRBJ1-1 few . TRBV4-1 CASSHAAGNTEAFF TGCGCCAGCAGCCATGCGGCAGGGAATACTGAAGCTTTCTTT
TRBJ2-7 . . TRBV29-1 CSVGSSYEQYF TGCAGCGTTGGTTCCAGCTACGAGCAGTACTTC
TRBJ1-2 few TRBD1 TRBV2 CASGAGQIYGYTF TGTGCCAGCGGGGCGGGACAGATCTATGGCTACACCTTC
TRBJ2-2 few . TRBV27 CASSDLGNTGELFF TGTGCCAGCAGTGACCTAGGGAACACCGGGGAGCTGTTTTTT
TRBJ2-3 . TRBD2 TRBV6-5 CASARTSGTDTQYF TGTGCCAGCGCGAGGACTAGCGGAACAGATACGCAGTATTTT
TRBJ2-4 . . TRBV11-2 CASSSSTLAKNIQYF TGTGCCAGCAGCTCGAGCACCCTAGCCAAAAACATTCAGTACTTC
TRBJ2-5 . TRBD2 TRBV2 CASTAGELETQYF TGTGCCAGTACAGCGGGAGAGTTGGAGACCCAGTACTTC
TRBJ1-5 . . TRBV28 CASSLFESISNQPQHF TGTGCCAGCAGTTTATTCGAGAGTATTAGCAATCAGCCCCAGCATTTT
TRBJ2-1 . TRBD2 TRBV11-2 CAAGSGRAPGNEQFF TGTGCCGCGGGAAGCGGGAGGGCCCCGGGAAATGAGCAGTTCTTC
TRBJ2-7 . . TRBV20-1 CSATPLSEQYF TGCAGTGCCACTCCCCTGTCGGAGCAGTACTTC
TRBJ1-2 . . TRBV18 CASSSPDSPSGYTF TGTGCCAGCTCCTCCCCGGACAGCCCTTCTGGCTACACCTTC
TRBJ1-1 once . TRBV11-2 CASSGDRNTEAFF TGTGCCAGCAGCGGCGACAGGAACACTGAAGCTTTCTTT
TRBJ1-5 few TRBD1 TRBV19 CASNRDRYNQPQHF TGTGCCAGTAACCGGGACAGGTACAATCAGCCCCAGCATTTT
TRBJ2-3 few . TRBV6-5 CASSGERVGDTQYF TGTGCCAGCAGCGGAGAGCGGGTCGGAGATACGCAGTATTTT
TRBJ1-6 few TRBD1 TRBV19 CASSRDRGNSPLHF TGTGCCAGTAGTCGGGACAGGGGAAATTCACCCCTCCACTTT
TRBJ2-5 . . TRBV29-1 CSVADRYMLRETQYF TGCAGCGTCGCAGACAGGTACATGCTTCGGGAGACCCAGTACTTC
TRBJ2-5 once . TRBV9 CASSVAGAGRRETQYF TGTGCCAGCAGCGTAGCCGGCGCGGGGAGGAGGGAGACCCAGTACTTC
TRBJ2-5 . TRBD2 TRBV5-1 CASSLGAGGGETQYF TGCGCCAGCAGCTTGGGAGCGGGGGGCGGTGAGACCCAGTACTTC
TRBJ1-1 . . TRBV6-4 CASSAKANTEAFF TGTGCCAGCAGTGCGAAAGCGAACACTGAAGCTTTCTTT
TRBJ2-5 . . TRBV27 CASSLTGRGSETQYF TGTGCCAGCAGCCTGACGGGGCGGGGCTCCGAGACCCAGTACTTC
TRBJ2-7 few TRBD1 TRBV18 CASSPRSGTGGIYEQYF TGTGCCAGCTCACCCCGGAGTGGGACAGGGGGCATCTACGAGCAGTACTTC
TRBJ2-1 . TRBD2 TRBV29-1 CSVGGLAGFISYNEQFF TGCAGCGTTGGCGGACTAGCGGGTTTCATCTCCTACAATGAGCAGTTCTTC
TRBJ2-1 few . TRBV30 CAWSVAGWGEQFF TGTGCCTGGAGTGTCGCGGGCTGGGGTGAGCAGTTCTTC
TRBJ2-5 . TRBD1 TRBV11-2 CASSSRQGAETQYF TGTGCCAGCAGCTCCCGACAGGGGGCGGAGACCCAGTACTTC
TRBJ2-2 . TRBD1 TRBV10-3 CAIKSSRGRPGELFF TGTGCCATCAAGTCATCCAGGGGGCGCCCCGGGGAGCTGTTTTTT
TRBJ1-3 . . TRBV2 CASSRWSSGNTIYF TGTGCCAGCAGTCGATGGAGCTCTGGAAACACCATATATTTT
TRBJ2-7 . TRBD2 TRBV6-5 CASSYALAGGGHEQYF TGTGCCAGCAGTTACGCCCTAGCGGGAGGGGGCCACGAGCAGTACTTC
TRBJ2-1 . . TRBV7-9 CASSLRPAEYNEQFF TGTGCCAGCAGCCTCCGGCCAGCGGAATACAATGAGCAGTTCTTC
TRBJ2-7 . . TRBV7-9 CASSPSRWDNSYEQYF TGTGCCAGCAGCCCAAGCCGTTGGGACAACTCCTACGAGCAGTACTTC
TRBJ2-3 once . TRBV27 CASSSIISTDTQYF TGTGCCAGCAGTTCTATCATAAGCACAGATACGCAGTATTTT
TRBJ1-1 . . TRBV29-1 CSVGANGEAFF TGCAGCGTTGGGGCGAACGGTGAAGCTTTCTTT
TRBJ1-5 . TRBD1 TRBV10-3 CAISEPGGSNQPQHF TGTGCCATCAGTGAACCAGGGGGGAGCAATCAGCCCCAGCATTTT